This record covers a single TCR beta chain. Its antigen is still unknown. The entry originates in a study of blood T cells in healthy people across ages. Study-wide findings and caveats: Among long-lived donors, naive CD4+ cells were more numerous and diversity higher than in aged donors.

The V end lost 3 bases, the J end lost 7 bases, and 18 bases lay between the germline ends. Germline CDR1 is MNHEY and CDR2 is SMNVEV (reference sequence). The CDR3 contains 15 residues. A second roughly 6 to 12 cycle PCR used barcoded and J-beta primers. Every cDNA was tagged by a template-switch adaptor with 12 random nucleotides. TCRdb re-called the 5' RACE reads with MiXCR, one entry per CDR3 protein. The sample consists of around 1,600,000 distinct CDR3 sequences, roughly 43% of them appearing once. This rearrangement joins TRBV27 to TRBJ2-5, with D uncertain. The sample comprised blood. The sequence came from a woman between 18 and 29 years old in good health. The CDR3 sequence is CASSFAAGRIGTQYF. The CDR3 region has the DNA TGTGCCAGCAGTTTTGCGGCCGGTAGGATCGGGACCCAGTACTTC.